This T cell receptor (beta chain) was profiled in a study of human T cells and chemical hapten exposure. Background on the study: 0.01% DPC was applied to the upper back in patch tests, which were read at 6 days.

TCRdb re-called the RACE reads with MiXCR, one entry per CDR3 protein. The sample has 70,000 to 100,000 distinct CDR3 sequences, around 7% seen once. CDR1 is WSHSY and CDR2 is SAAADI in the germline V gene. CDR3 size: 14 residues. Trimming shortened V by 0 bases and J by 8 bases, and 10 bases separated the two germline ends. Sample time point: patch test 1, 2 weeks after DPC sensitization. Treatment reported: therapeutic diphenylcyclopropenone sensitization with weekly scalp DPC. This clonotype originated in a woman aged 30 to 39 with alopecia areata. Some clones in this sample may be carry-over from other donors' samples. This specimen consisted of whole blood, obtained in connection with sensitization to the hapten diphenylcyclopropenone (DPC). V is TRBV10-2 and J is TRBJ1-4, with unresolved D. In DNA, the CDR3 is TGCGCCAGCAGTGAGTCGAGAGTAAGAGAAAAACTGTTTTTT. It codes for CASSESRVREKLFF.